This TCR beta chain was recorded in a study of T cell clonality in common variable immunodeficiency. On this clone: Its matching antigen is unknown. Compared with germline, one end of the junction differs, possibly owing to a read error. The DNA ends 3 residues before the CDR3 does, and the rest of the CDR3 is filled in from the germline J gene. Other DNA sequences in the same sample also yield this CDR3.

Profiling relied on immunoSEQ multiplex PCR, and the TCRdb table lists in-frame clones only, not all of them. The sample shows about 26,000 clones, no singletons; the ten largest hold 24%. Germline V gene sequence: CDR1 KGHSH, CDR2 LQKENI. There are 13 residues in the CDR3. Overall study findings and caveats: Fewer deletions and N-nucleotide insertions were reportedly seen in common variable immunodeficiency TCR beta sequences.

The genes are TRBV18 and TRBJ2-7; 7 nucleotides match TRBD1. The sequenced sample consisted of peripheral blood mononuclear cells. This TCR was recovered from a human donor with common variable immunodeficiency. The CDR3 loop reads CVSKPKGAYEQYF. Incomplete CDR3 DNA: TGTGTCAGCAAACCAAAGGGGGCATACGAG.